Sequencing of this T cell receptor beta chain was carried out in a study of T cell repertoires in cytomegalovirus infection. Study background: Public TCR beta signatures indicated both CMV infection and matching HLA type.

Study-wide results and caveats: Across the ex vivo response, the dominant clonotypes were HLA-C-restricted CMV-specific TCR beta clonotypes. Individuals carrying CMV plus the relevant HLA were identified by cumulative frequency of public TCR beta families.

MiXCR, run by TCRdb on the reads, gives a single entry per CDR3 protein. The sample has hundreds of thousands of distinct CDR3 sequences, approximately 34% seen once; the top ten hold about 2.8%. Notes on this clonotype: Its matching antigen is unknown.

The TCR sequence derives from a human donor in good health (CMV status not recorded). Some clones in this sample may be carry-over from other donors' samples. The specimen sequenced was PBMCs.

This CDR3 is CAISESKLAGGPSDTQYF. CDR3 DNA sequence: TGTGCCATCAGTGAGTCGAAGTTAGCGGGAGGGCCATCAGATACGCAGTATTTT. The genes are TRBV10-3 and TRBJ2-3, with 11 bases aligning to TRBD2. Losses at the gene ends were 0 bases for V and 4 bases for J; bases not matched to a gene: 9. Per the germline V gene, CDR1 is ENHRY and CDR2 is SYGVKD. This CDR3 is 18 amino acids long.